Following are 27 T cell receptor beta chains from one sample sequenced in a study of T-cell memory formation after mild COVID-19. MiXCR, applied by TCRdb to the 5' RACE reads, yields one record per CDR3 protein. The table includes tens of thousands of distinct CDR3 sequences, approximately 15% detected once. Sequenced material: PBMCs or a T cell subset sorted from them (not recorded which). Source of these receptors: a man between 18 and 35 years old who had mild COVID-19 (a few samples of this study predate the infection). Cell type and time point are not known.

The CDR3 loop is CASSYRGGNQPQHF. The CDR3 coding sequence is TGTGCCAGCAGTTACAGGGGTGGCAATCAGCCCCAGCATTTT. The V call is TRBV6-5, the J call TRBJ1-5; D is possibly TRBD1 (5 bases). This CDR3 comprises 14 residues. Germline V gene lookup returns CDR1 MNHEY and CDR2 SVGAGI. Deletions cut 2 bases from V and 2 bases from J, with 7 bases between.

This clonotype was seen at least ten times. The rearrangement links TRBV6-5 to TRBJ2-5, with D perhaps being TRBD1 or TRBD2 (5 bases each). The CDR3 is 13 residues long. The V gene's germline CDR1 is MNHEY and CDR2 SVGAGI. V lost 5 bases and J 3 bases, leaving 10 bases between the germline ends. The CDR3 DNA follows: TGTGCCAGCAGTCTACTGGGGGAAGAGACCCAGTACTTC. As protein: CASSLLGEETQYF.

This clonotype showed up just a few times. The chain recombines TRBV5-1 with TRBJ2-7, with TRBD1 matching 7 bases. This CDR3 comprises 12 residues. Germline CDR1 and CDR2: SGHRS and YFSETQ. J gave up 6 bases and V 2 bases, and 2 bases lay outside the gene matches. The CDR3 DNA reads TGCGCCAGCAGCTTTTCAGGGGGCGAGCAGTACTTC. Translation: CASSFSGGEQYF.

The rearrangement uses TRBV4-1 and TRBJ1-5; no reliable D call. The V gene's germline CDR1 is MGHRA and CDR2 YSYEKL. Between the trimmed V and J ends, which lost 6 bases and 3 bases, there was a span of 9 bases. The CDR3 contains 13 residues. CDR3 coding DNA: TGCGCCAGCAGTCGGGATATCAATCAGCCCCAGCATTTT. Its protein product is CASSRDINQPQHF.

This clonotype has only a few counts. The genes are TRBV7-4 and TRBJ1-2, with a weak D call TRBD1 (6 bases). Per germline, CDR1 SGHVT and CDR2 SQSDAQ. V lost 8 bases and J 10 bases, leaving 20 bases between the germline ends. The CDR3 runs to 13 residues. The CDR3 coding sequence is TGTGCCAGCCGCAGGGGAGTCCTGAGATTCTACACCTTC. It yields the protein CASRRGVLRFYTF. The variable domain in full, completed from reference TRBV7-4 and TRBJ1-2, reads GAGVSQSPRYKVAKRGRDVALRCDSISGHVTLYWYRQTLGQGSEVLTYSQSDAQRDKSGRPSGRFSAERPERSVSTLKIQRTEQGDSAVYLCASRRGVLRFYTFGSGTRLTVV.

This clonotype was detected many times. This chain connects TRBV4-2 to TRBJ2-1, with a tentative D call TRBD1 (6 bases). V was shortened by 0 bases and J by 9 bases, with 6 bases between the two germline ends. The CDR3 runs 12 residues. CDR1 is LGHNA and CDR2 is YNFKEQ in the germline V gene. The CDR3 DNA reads TGTGCCAGCAGCCAAGAGGGGGCTGAGCAGTTCTTC. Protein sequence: CASSQEGAEQFF.

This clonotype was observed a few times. The DNA of the CDR3 is TGTGCCAGCAGTCCCACGCCGCCAGATACGCAGTATTTT. Its translation is CASSPTPPDTQYF. The chain employs TRBV12-3 or TRBV12-4 and TRBJ2-3; unclear D gene. V lost 5 bases and J lost 4, with 10 bases in between. The CDR3 spans 13 residues.

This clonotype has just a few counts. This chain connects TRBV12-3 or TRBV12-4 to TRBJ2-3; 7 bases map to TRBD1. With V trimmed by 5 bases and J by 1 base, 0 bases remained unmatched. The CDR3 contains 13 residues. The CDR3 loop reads CASSTGGTDTQYF. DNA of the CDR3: TGTGCCAGCAGTACAGGGGGCACAGATACGCAGTATTTT.

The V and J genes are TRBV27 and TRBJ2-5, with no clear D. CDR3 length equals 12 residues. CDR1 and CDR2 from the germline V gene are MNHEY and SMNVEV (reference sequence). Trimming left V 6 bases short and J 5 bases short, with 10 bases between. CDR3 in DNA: TGTGCCAGCAGCTTAAGTGTGGAGACCCAGTACTTC. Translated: CASSLSVETQYF.

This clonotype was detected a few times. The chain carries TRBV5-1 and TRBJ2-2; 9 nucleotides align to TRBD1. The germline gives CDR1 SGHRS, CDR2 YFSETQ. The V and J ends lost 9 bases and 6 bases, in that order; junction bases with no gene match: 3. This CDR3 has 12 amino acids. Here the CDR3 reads CATRQGAGELFF. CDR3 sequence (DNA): TGCGCCACGAGACAGGGGGCCGGGGAGCTGTTTTTT.

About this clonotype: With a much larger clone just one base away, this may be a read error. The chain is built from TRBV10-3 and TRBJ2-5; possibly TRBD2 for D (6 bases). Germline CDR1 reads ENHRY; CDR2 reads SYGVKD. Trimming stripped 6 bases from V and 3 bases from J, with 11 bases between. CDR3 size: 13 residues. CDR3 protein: CAIRWEVKETQYF. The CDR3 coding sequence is TGTGCCATCAGATGGGAGGTAAAAGAGACCCAGTACTTC.

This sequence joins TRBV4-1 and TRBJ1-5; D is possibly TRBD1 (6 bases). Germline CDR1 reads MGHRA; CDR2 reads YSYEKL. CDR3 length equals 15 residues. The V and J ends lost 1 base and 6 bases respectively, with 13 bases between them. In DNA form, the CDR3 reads TGCGCCAGCAGCCAAGGGAACCAGGGGATTCAGCCCCAGCATTTT. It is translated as CASSQGNQGIQPQHF.

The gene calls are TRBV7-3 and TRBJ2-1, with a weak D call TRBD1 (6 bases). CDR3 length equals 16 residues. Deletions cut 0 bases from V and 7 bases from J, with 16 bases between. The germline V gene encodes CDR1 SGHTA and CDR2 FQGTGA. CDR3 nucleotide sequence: TGTGCCAGCAGCTTAACGGTCAGGGGCGGAATAAATGAGCAGTTCTTC. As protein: CASSLTVRGGINEQFF.

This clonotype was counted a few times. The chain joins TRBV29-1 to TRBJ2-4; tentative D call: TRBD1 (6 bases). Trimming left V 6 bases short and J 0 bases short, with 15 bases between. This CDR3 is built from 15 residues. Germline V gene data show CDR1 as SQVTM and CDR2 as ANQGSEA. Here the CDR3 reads CSVEGEPLAKNIQYF. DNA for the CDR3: TGCAGCGTCGAGGGGGAGCCGCTAGCCAAAAACATTCAGTACTTC.

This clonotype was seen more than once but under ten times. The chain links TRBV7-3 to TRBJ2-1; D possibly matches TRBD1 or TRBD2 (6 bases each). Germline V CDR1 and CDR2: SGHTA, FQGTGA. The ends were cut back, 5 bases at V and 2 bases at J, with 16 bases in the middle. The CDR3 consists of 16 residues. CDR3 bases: TGTGCCAGCAGCATGGGGGGCAGGGCCACCTACAATGAGCAGTTCTTC. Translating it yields CASSMGGRATYNEQFF.

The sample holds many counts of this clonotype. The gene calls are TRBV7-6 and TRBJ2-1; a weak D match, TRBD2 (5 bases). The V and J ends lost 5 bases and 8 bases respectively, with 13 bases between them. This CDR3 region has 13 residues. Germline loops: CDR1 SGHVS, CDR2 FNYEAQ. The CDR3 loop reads CASSQDLYHEQFF. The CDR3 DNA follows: TGTGCCAGCAGCCAGGACTTGTATCATGAGCAGTTCTTC.

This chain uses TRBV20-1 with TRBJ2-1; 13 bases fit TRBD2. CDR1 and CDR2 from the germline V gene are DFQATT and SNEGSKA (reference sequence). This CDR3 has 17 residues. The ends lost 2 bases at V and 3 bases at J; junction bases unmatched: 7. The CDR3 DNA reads TGCAGTGCTAGAAAAAGGACTAGCGGGGGACTCTACAATGAGCAGTTCTTC. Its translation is CSARKRTSGGLYNEQFF.

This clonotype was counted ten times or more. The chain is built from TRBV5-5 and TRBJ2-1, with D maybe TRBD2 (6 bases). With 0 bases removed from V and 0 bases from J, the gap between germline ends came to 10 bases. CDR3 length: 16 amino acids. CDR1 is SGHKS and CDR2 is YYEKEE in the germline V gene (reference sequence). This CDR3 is CASSLDGGDSYNEQFF. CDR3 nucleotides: TGTGCCAGCAGCTTGGACGGGGGTGACTCCTACAATGAGCAGTTCTTC.

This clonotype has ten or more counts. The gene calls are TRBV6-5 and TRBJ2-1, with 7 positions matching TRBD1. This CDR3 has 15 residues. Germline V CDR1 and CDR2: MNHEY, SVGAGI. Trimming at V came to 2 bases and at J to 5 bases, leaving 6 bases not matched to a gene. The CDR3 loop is CASSYGRGYNNEQFF. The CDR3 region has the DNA TGTGCCAGCAGTTACGGCAGGGGGTACAACAATGAGCAGTTCTTC.

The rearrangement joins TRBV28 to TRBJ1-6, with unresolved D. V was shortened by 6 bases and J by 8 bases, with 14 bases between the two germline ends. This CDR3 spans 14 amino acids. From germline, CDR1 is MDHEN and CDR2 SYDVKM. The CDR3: CASRIGLGDSPLHF. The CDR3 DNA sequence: TGTGCCAGCAGGATCGGACTCGGCGATTCACCCCTCCACTTT.

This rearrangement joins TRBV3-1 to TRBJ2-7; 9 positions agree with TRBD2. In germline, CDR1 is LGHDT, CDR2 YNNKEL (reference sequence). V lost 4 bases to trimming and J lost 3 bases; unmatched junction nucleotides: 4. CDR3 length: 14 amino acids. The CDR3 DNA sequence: TGTGCCAGCAGCCCTAGCGGGACCAACTACGAGCAGTACGTC. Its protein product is CASSPSGTNYEQYV.

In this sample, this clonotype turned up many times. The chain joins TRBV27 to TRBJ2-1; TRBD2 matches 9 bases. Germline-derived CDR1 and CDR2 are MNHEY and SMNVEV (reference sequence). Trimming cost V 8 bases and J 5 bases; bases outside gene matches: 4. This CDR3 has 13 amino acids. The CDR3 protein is CASSSSGDNEQFF. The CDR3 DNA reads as TGTGCCAGCTCCTCTAGCGGGGACAATGAGCAGTTCTTC.

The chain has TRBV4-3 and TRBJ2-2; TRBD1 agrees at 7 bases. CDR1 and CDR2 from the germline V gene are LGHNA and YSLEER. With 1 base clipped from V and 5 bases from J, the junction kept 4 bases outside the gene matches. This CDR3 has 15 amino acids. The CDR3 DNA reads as TGCGCCAGCAGCCAAGTACAGGGGAAAACCGGGGAGCTGTTTTTT. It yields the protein CASSQVQGKTGELFF.

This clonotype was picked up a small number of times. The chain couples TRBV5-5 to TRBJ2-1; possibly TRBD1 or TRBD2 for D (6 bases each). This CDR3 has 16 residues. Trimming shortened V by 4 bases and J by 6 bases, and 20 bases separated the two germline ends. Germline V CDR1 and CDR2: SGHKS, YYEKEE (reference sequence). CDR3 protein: CASSQSGGFRGNEQFF. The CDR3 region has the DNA TGTGCCAGCAGCCAGTCAGGAGGGTTCAGGGGCAATGAGCAGTTCTTC.

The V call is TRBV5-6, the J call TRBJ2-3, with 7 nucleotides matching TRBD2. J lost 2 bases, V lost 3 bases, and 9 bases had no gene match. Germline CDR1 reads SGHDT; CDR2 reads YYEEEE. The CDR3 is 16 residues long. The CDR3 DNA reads TGTGCCAGCAGCTCGCGGGACTACCTACCCACAGATACGCAGTATTTT. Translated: CASSSRDYLPTDTQYF.

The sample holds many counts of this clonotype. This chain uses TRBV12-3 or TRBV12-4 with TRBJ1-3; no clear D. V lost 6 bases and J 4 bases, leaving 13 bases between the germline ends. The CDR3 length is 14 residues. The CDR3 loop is CASSPLVVGNTIYF. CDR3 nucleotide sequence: TGTGCCAGCAGCCCGCTGGTGGTGGGAAACACCATATATTTT.

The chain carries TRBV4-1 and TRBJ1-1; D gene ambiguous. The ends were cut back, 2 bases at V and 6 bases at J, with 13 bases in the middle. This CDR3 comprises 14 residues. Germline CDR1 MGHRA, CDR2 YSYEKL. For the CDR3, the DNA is TGCGCCAGCAGCCAATTGTCCGGGGTATCTGAAGCTTTCTTT. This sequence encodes CASSQLSGVSEAFF.